Listed below are T cell receptor beta chains from one sample, sequenced in a study of blood T cell repertoires in COVID-19. Profiling relied on immunoSEQ multiplex PCR, and the TCRdb table lists in-frame clones only, not all of them. The profile shows about 260,000 clones, 70% to 90% of them singletons. Sequencing was done on a sample of peripheral blood. Receptors were obtained from a middle-aged woman with acute or convalescent COVID-19. CDR3s include the opening cysteine and the closing phenylalanine or tryptophan. Each record gives: J gene, V gene, clone size, D gene, CDR3 length, CDR3 protein, CDR3 DNA. D genes are given only for firm matches. For some rows the clone size is stated as once, few or many, or as a class when expanded; others skip it.

j_gene: TRBJ1-1; v_gene: TRBV4-1; abundance: .; d_gene: .; len: 15; CDR3aa: CASSQEVYSRDEAFF; CDR3nt: TGCGCCAGCAGCCAAGAGGTGTACAGCAGGGATGAAGCTTTCTTT
j_gene: TRBJ2-2; v_gene: TRBV2; abundance: .; d_gene: .; len: 16; CDR3aa: CASKRGAGADTGELFF; CDR3nt: TGTGCCAGCAAAAGGGGGGCGGGGGCCGACACCGGGGAGCTGTTTTTT
j_gene: TRBJ2-6; v_gene: TRBV19; abundance: .; d_gene: .; len: 14; CDR3aa: CASSPSSGANVLTF; CDR3nt: TGTGCCAGTAGCCCCAGCTCTGGGGCCAACGTCCTGACTTTC
j_gene: TRBJ1-4; v_gene: TRBV6-4; abundance: .; d_gene: TRBD1; len: 16; CDR3aa: CASIKFGTDNNEKLFF; CDR3nt: TGTGCCAGCATCAAATTCGGGACAGATAATAATGAAAAACTGTTTTTT
j_gene: TRBJ2-3; v_gene: TRBV27; abundance: .; d_gene: .; len: 14; CDR3aa: CASSLIHQTDTQYF; CDR3nt: TGTGCCAGCAGTTTAATTCATCAGACAGATACGCAGTATTTT
j_gene: TRBJ1-1; v_gene: TRBV3-1/TRBV3-2; abundance: .; d_gene: .; len: 14; CDR3aa: CASSQDRQNTEAFF; CDR3nt: TGTGCCAGCAGCCAAGACAGACAGAACACTGAAGCTTTCTTT
j_gene: TRBJ1-2; v_gene: TRBV3-1/TRBV3-2; abundance: .; d_gene: .; len: 13; CDR3aa: CASSQDDSYGYTF; CDR3nt: TGTGCCAGCAGCCAAGATGACAGTTATGGCTACACCTTC
j_gene: TRBJ2-3; v_gene: TRBV2; abundance: .; d_gene: .; len: 12; CDR3aa: CASRQGTDTQYF; CDR3nt: TGTGCCAGCCGACAGGGCACAGATACGCAGTATTTT
j_gene: TRBJ1-2; v_gene: TRBV6-1; abundance: .; d_gene: .; len: 15; CDR3aa: CASSERRGTVYGYTF; CDR3nt: TGTGCCAGCAGTGAACGGAGGGGAACTGTCTATGGCTACACCTTC
j_gene: TRBJ2-1; v_gene: TRBV18; abundance: once; d_gene: .; len: 12; CDR3aa: CASSPQGSEQFF; CDR3nt: TGTGCCAGCTCACCGCAGGGTAGTGAGCAGTTCTTC
j_gene: TRBJ1-6; v_gene: TRBV18; abundance: .; d_gene: .; len: 13; CDR3aa: CASSPSYNSPLHF; CDR3nt: TGTGCCAGCTCACCTTCGTATAATTCACCCCTCCACTTT
j_gene: TRBJ1-1; v_gene: TRBV5-1; abundance: .; d_gene: .; len: 16; CDR3aa: CASSPGSTALNTEAFF; CDR3nt: TGCGCCAGCAGCCCTGGAAGTACAGCCCTGAACACTGAAGCTTTCTTT
j_gene: TRBJ2-1; v_gene: TRBV2; abundance: .; d_gene: TRBD1; len: 14; CDR3aa: CASRDRGLWDEQFF; CDR3nt: TGTGCCAGCAGGGACAGGGGGCTATGGGATGAGCAGTTCTTC
j_gene: TRBJ1-1; v_gene: TRBV19; abundance: once; d_gene: TRBD1; len: 16; CDR3aa: CASVSMDRGRSTEAFF; CDR3nt: TGTGCCAGTGTAAGTATGGACAGGGGGCGAAGCACTGAAGCTTTCTTT